One sample yielded the 4 T cell receptor beta chains listed below, sequenced in a study of blood T cell repertoires in COVID-19. Profiling relied on immunoSEQ multiplex PCR, and the TCRdb table lists in-frame clones only, not all of them. The table shows some 390,000 clones, with 75% to 90% occurring only once. The material sequenced was PBMCs or T cells enriched from blood (not recorded which). Receptors originate from a man aged 30 to 45 who had recovered from COVID-19.

The chain couples TRBV10-3 to TRBJ2-1; 8 nucleotides agree with TRBD1. CDR1 and CDR2 from the germline V gene are ENHRY and SYGVKD. With 4 bases clipped from V and 7 bases from J, the junction kept 6 bases outside the gene matches. This CDR3 contains 14 residues. CDR3 sequence: CAISGWTGRNEQFF. As DNA, the CDR3 is TGTGCCATCAGTGGGTGGACAGGGAGAAATGAGCAGTTCTTC.

On this clone itself: A junction boundary mismatches the germline segment, possibly from a read error. The chain combines TRBV7-9 with TRBJ1-1, with 10 bases lining up with TRBD1. This CDR3 comprises 15 residues. Germline CDR1 SEHNR, CDR2 FQNEAQ (reference sequence). The CDR3 DNA reads as TGTGCCAGCAGCTACGAGACGAACGGACAGGGGGAGCCGCTCTTT. As protein: CASSYETNGQGEPLF.

The chain has TRBV7-8 and TRBJ2-1; the D gene is possibly TRBD2 (5 bases). This CDR3 region has 16 residues. In germline, CDR1 is SGHVS, CDR2 FQNEAQ. The germline V and J ends were trimmed by 2 bases and 0 bases, with 11 bases remaining between them. CDR3 sequence reads: CASSLIGGSSYNEQFF. CDR3 coding DNA: TGTGCCAGCAGCTTAATCGGAGGCAGCTCCTACAATGAGCAGTTCTTC.

The gene calls are TRBV5-1 and TRBJ2-5, with D possibly matching TRBD1 (5 bases). The germline CDR1 and CDR2 sequences are SGHRS and YFSETQ. V was cut by 4 bases and J by 0 bases, with 7 bases left in between. The CDR3 sequence is 13 residues long. The CDR3 nucleotides read TGCGCCAGCAGCACGGACAACCAAGAGACCCAGTACTTC. Translating gives CASSTDNQETQYF.